This TCR beta chain came from a study of blood T cell repertoires in COVID-19 (dated by TCRdb to the early 2020s). About the study as a whole: The collaborator samples originated in the United States, Italy and Spain and spanned the acute and convalescent phases of COVID-19. The prospective study material was composed of cDNA or gDNA derived from T cells, B-cell-depleted T cells, or PBMCs. Subjects who had been exposed to COVID-19, were actively infected with it, or had recovered from it provided the deeply sampled blood TCRbeta repertoires that made up the dataset. The repertoires were made available in a free public database intended to serve as a resource for research on the immune response to SARS-CoV-2. Samples were obtained from the ongoing ImmuneRACE study (first 160 participants) and from approximately 1,200 subjects provided by 6 global collaborators. A de-identified subject ID, COVID-19 status, age in years and sex were almost always included in the sample metadata. Where available, HLA class I and class II types were obtained from metadata supplied by the sample provider rather than from assay-based typing.

Each collaborating institution followed its own protocols to collect whole blood in K2EDTA tubes. For TCRbeta analysis, collaborators shipped samples in one of three forms: frozen whole blood, isolated PBMCs, or DNA extracted from either of those sample types. A distance of 7 bases separates the germline ends of V and J, which lose 4 bases and 7 bases respectively. The cysteine opens and the phenylalanine closes a CDR3 of 11 amino acids. The sequence is cut down to CDR3 DNA, 33 bases in frame from base 1. A word on this clone: The antigen it recognizes is unknown. Base qualities were left out, and no much larger clone turns up one base away.

The paper's findings and limits, for the study overall: Clinical and demographic metadata were provided uncurated, with the amount varying by source and participant.

The immunoSEQ Assay, a bias-controlled multiplex PCR, was used to amplify TCRbeta CDR3 regions from genomic DNA. Concerning the study's data processing: Nucleated cell counts per sample were estimated from amplification of reference gene primers within the assay. To quantify the absolute abundance of each unique TCRbeta CDR3 rearrangement, sequence reads were collapsed and filtered. For each sample, productive Simpson clonality was calculated as the square root of Simpson's diversity index across productive rearrangements. TCRdb obtained this table from immuneACCESS and retained in-frame rearrangements with V and J assigned. These tables miss some clones; where compared with another copy, unresolved V genes account for less than half of the shortfall, and the remainder is unexplained. That table supplies the V and J calls and clone size; D and trimming were determined from the DNA. For this sample there are about 160,000 clones; 80% to 95% appear just once. The ten largest account for roughly 4.4% of the sample.

Recombination connected TRBV12-3 or TRBV12-4 to TRBJ1-1, with the D gene not confidently named. Material for sequencing was peripheral blood. The sequence came from a woman aged 45-59 years with acute or convalescent COVID-19. Read as DNA, the sequence is TGTGCCAGCAGTTGGGCAGTTGAAGCTTTCTTT. Its protein product is CASSWAVEAFF.